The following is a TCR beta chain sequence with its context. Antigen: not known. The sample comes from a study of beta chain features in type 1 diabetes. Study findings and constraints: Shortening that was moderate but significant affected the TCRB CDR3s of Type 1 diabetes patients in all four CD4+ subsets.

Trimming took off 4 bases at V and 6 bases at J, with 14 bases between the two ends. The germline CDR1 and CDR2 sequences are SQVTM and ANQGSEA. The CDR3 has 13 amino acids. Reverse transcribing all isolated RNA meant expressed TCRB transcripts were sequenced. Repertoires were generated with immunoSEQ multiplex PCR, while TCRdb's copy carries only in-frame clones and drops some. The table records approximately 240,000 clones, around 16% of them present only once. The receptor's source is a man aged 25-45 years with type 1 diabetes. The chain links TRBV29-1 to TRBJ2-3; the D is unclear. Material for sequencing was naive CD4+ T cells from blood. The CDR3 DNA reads TGCAGCGTTGTGTCCGACAACCGGGATACGCAGTATTTT. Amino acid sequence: CSVVSDNRDTQYF.